These T cell receptor beta chains were read from a single sample in a study of cytomegalovirus exposure and HLA in healthy donors. The method was immunoSEQ multiplex PCR; TCRdb's version includes in-frame clones alone and lacks a portion of them. The sample lists about 160,000 clones, roughly 80% occurring once. Material: PBMCs. The receptor set was obtained from a man aged 30 to 45 in good health and CMV-seropositive. CDR3s include the opening cysteine and the closing phenylalanine or tryptophan. Fields, in order: V gene, J gene, D gene, clone size, CDR3 DNA, CDR3 protein. A D gene is named only where the DNA matches it firmly. Where a row states a size, it is once, few, many or the class of an expanded clone; other rows omit it.

V: TRBV4-1
J: TRBJ1-1
D: -
size: -
DNA: TGCGCCAGCAGCCAAACTCCTCTTCGGAGAGCGGGTATGAACACTGAAGCTTTCTTT
CDR3: CASSQTPLRRAGMNTEAFF

V: TRBV30
J: TRBJ2-5
D: -
size: -
DNA: TGTGCCTGGAGTGGGTTAAACGGAGAGACCCAGTACTTC
CDR3: CAWSGLNGETQYF

V: TRBV2
J: TRBJ1-6
D: -
size: -
DNA: TGTGCCAGCAGTCTATTACAGGGTGATTCACCCCTCCACTTT
CDR3: CASSLLQGDSPLHF

V: TRBV7-9
J: TRBJ2-7
D: TRBD1
size: -
DNA: TGTGCCAGCAGCCGGGACAGGGTTCAGGGCGAGCAGTACTTC
CDR3: CASSRDRVQGEQYF

V: TRBV4-1
J: TRBJ2-1
D: TRBD2
size: -
DNA: TGCGCCAGCAGCCCCAGCGGGGGCGACAATGAGCAGTTCTTC
CDR3: CASSPSGGDNEQFF

V: TRBV5-4
J: TRBJ2-7
D: -
size: -
DNA: TGTGCCAGCAGCCTGGGGGGGCAAAAAGGAGTCTACGAGCAGTACTTC
CDR3: CASSLGGQKGVYEQYF

V: TRBV7-9
J: TRBJ2-3
D: -
size: -
DNA: TGTGCCAGCAGCTTTTATTCTCCTAGCACAGATACGCAGTATTTT
CDR3: CASSFYSPSTDTQYF

V: TRBV29-1
J: TRBJ2-7
D: TRBD1
size: -
DNA: TGCAGCGTTGATCGGACAGGGAGTGAGCAGTACTTC
CDR3: CSVDRTGSEQYF

V: TRBV30
J: TRBJ1-3
D: -
size: -
DNA: TGTGCCTGGAGTAGCGAGAACTCTGGAAACACCATATATTTT
CDR3: CAWSSENSGNTIYF

V: TRBV11-2
J: TRBJ2-4
D: -
size: -
DNA: TGTGCCAGCAGCCGGCCACTTTGGGACACCAAAAACATTCAGTACTTC
CDR3: CASSRPLWDTKNIQYF

V: TRBV7-9
J: TRBJ1-1
D: -
size: -
DNA: TGTGCCAGCAGCACCGGACAGTACACTGAAGCTTTCTTT
CDR3: CASSTGQYTEAFF

V: TRBV7-6
J: TRBJ1-4
D: TRBD1
size: -
DNA: TGTGCCAGCAGCTTCTCGCCACGGGACAGGGGGCGGGCAACTAATGAAAAACTGTTTTTT
CDR3: CASSFSPRDRGRATNEKLFF

V: TRBV5-1
J: TRBJ1-1
D: -
size: few
DNA: TGCGCCAGCAGCCCTGGCAGGGACTACACTGAAGCTTTCTTT
CDR3: CASSPGRDYTEAFF

V: TRBV18
J: TRBJ1-6
D: TRBD1
size: once
DNA: TGTGCCAGCTCACTGACAGGGTCCTTACCCCTCCACTTT
CDR3: CASSLTGSLPLHF

V: TRBV29-1
J: TRBJ2-3
D: TRBD1
size: -
DNA: TGCAGCGTTGAAGACTGGACAGGGGAGGGAGGTACGCAGTATTTT
CDR3: CSVEDWTGEGGTQYF

V: TRBV6-5
J: TRBJ2-7
D: TRBD2
size: -
DNA: TGTGCCAGCAGTTATACTAGCGGGGGGGCCTACGAGCAGTACTTC
CDR3: CASSYTSGGAYEQYF

V: TRBV2
J: TRBJ2-2
D: TRBD1
size: -
DNA: TGTGCCAGCAAAGGACAGGGGATGAACACCGGGGAGCTGTTTTTT
CDR3: CASKGQGMNTGELFF

V: TRBV10-3
J: TRBJ2-7
D: -
size: once
DNA: TGTGCCATCAGTGAGTCGGGCGCTAATTCCTACGAGCAGTACTTC
CDR3: CAISESGANSYEQYF

V: TRBV6-6
J: TRBJ1-5
D: -
size: -
DNA: TGTGCCAGCTACCCTGGCAAGAATCAGCCCCAGCATTTT
CDR3: CASYPGKNQPQHF

V: TRBV9
J: TRBJ1-2
D: TRBD1
size: -
DNA: TGTGCCAGCAGCCCGGACAGGAACTATGGCTACACCTTC
CDR3: CASSPDRNYGYTF

V: TRBV25-1
J: TRBJ1-4
D: -
size: -
DNA: TGTGCCAGCAGCGCGCAGGGGTCGGAGGAAAAACTGTTTTTT
CDR3: CASSAQGSEEKLFF

V: TRBV6-5
J: TRBJ2-1
D: -
size: -
DNA: TGTGCCAGCAGACGACAGGAGAGCTCCTACAATGAGCAGTTCTTC
CDR3: CASRRQESSYNEQFF

V: TRBV11-3
J: TRBJ2-5
D: -
size: -
DNA: TGTGCCAGCAGCTACAACTCGCAGGGGGAGACCCAGTACTTC
CDR3: CASSYNSQGETQYF

V: TRBV13
J: TRBJ2-7
D: TRBD1
size: once
DNA: TGTGCCAGCAGCTTAGGAGGGACAGGGGGCTTCGAGCAGTACTTC
CDR3: CASSLGGTGGFEQYF